The 7 T cell receptor beta chains presented below share a single source sample, sequenced in a study of beta chain features in type 1 diabetes (dated 2018 in TCRdb). The protocol used for the library was the immunoSEQ multiplex PCR assay. The entire amount of isolated RNA was reverse transcribed using the High Capacity cDNA Reverse Transcription Kit, so the sequenced TCRB transcripts were expressed ones. TCRdb stores this immuneACCESS table with in-frame sequences only. Part of the clones is absent; in the studies checked, under half of the shortfall reflects unresolved V genes, and no reason is known for the rest. For this sample the table gives about half a million clones, of which 10% to 12% were detected only once. The ten biggest clones cover about 0.042% of the sample. The specimen was naive CD4+ T cells from blood. The cell subset or site label on this specimen signifies: true naive CD4+ T cells. These receptors originate from a woman aged 18-29 years in good health.

The chain employs TRBV19 and TRBJ2-5; D perhaps matches TRBD1 (5 bases). The CDR3 length is 13 residues. Germline V gene lookup returns CDR1 LNHDA and CDR2 SQIVND (reference sequence). The ends were cut back, 8 bases at V and 7 bases at J, with 17 bases in the middle. The CDR3 protein is CASHSAGSGTQYF. CDR3 in DNA: TGTGCCAGTCATTCGGCAGGGTCCGGGACCCAGTACTTC.

The V gene is TRBV30, the J gene TRBJ2-3; 10 nucleotides line up with TRBD2. This CDR3 is built from 17 residues. V lost 0 bases to trimming and J lost 0 bases; unmatched junction nucleotides: 6. The germline V gene has CDR1 GTSNPN and CDR2 SVGIG (reference sequence). The CDR3 DNA reads TGTGCCTGGAGTGTACTTCGGACTAGCGGAAGCACAGATACGCAGTATTTT. Protein: CAWSVLRTSGSTDTQYF.

The chain links TRBV7-9 to TRBJ2-3; D possibly corresponds to TRBD2 (6 bases). CDR1 is SEHNR and CDR2 is FQNEAQ in the germline V gene (reference sequence). Trimming removed 8 bases from V and 6 bases from J, with 15 bases in between. The CDR3 covers 13 residues. In nucleotides, the CDR3 is TGTGCCAGCGAATTCCGTGGAGGGGATACGCAGTATTTT. Translation gives CASEFRGGDTQYF.

This clone was seen more than once but under ten times. This chain links TRBV5-4 with TRBJ2-7; 8 bases agree with TRBD1. Germline V lookup: CDR1 SGHNT, CDR2 YYREEE (reference sequence). V trimming: 0 bases; J trimming: 3 bases; junction bases outside the gene matches: 5. This CDR3 spans 15 amino acids. CDR3 loop: CASSLAGQGHYEQYF. DNA for the CDR3: TGTGCCAGCAGCTTGGCCGGACAGGGCCACTACGAGCAGTACTTC. Full variable domain (remainder filled in from reference TRBV5-4 and TRBJ2-7): ETGVTQSPTHLIKTRGQQVTLRCSSQSGHNTVSWYQQALGQGPQFIFQYYREEENGRGNFPPRFSGLQFPNYSSELNVNALELDDSALYLCASSLAGQGHYEQYFGPGTRLTVT.

This clone was found a few times. In the same sample, other DNA sequences code for this CDR3. CDR3 DNA: TGCAGTGCCACTAGCAATGAGCAGTTCTTC. Translating it yields CSATSNEQFF. The chain uses TRBV20-1 and TRBJ2-1, with a tentative D call TRBD2 (5 bases). The CDR3 has 10 amino acids. Germline lookup yields CDR1 DFQATT and CDR2 SNEGSKA (reference sequence). Trimming left V 6 bases short and J 6 bases short, with 6 bases between.

CDR3: CASSFYGGNSYEQYF. The CDR3 bases are TGTGCCAGCAGCTTTTATGGGGGGAACTCCTACGAGCAGTACTTC. The chain is built from TRBV7-9 and TRBJ2-7; maybe TRBD2 (6 bases). The CDR3 runs to 15 residues. The germline V and J ends were trimmed by 3 bases and 0 bases, with 12 bases remaining between them. Germline assignment: CDR1 SEHNR and CDR2 FQNEAQ (reference sequence). The complete variable domain, with remaining parts taken from reference TRBV7-9 and TRBJ2-7, reads DTGVSQNPRHKITKRGQNVTFRCDPISEHNRLYWYRQTLGQGPEFLTYFQNEAQLEKSRLLSDRFSAERPKGSFSTLEIQRTEQGDSAMYLCASSFYGGNSYEQYFGPGTRLTVT.

This clone occurred many times. The chain couples TRBV6-6 to TRBJ2-6; weak D call: TRBD1 (6 bases). The V end lost 7 bases, the J end lost 0 bases, and 13 bases lay between the germline ends. Germline lookup yields CDR1 MNHNY and CDR2 SVGAGI (reference sequence). The CDR3 runs to 16 residues. CDR3 in amino acids: CASTGAKSSGANVLTF. The CDR3 coding sequence is TGTGCCAGCACAGGGGCGAAATCCTCTGGGGCCAACGTCCTGACTTTC.